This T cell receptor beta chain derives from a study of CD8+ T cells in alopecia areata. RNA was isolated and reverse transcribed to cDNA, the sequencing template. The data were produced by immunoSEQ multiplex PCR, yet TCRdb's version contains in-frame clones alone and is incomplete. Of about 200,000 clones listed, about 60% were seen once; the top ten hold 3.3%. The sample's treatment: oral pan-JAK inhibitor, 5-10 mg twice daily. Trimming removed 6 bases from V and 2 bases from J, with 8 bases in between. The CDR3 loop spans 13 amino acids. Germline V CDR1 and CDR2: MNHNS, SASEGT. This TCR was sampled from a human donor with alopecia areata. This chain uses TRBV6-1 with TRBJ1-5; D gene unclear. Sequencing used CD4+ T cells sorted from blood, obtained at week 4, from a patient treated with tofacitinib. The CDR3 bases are TGTGCCAGCAGAGGCTCTCGCAATCAGCCCCAGCATTTT. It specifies CASRGSRNQPQHF.